What follows are 21 T cell receptor beta chains derived from one specimen sequenced in a study of CD8+CD57+ T cells in acquired aplastic anemia. Profiling of TCR beta VDJ combinations and CDR3 sequences used genomic DNA as template. TCRdb reprocessed the reads with MiXCR, giving one entry per CDR3 protein. Among some 240,000 distinct CDR3 sequences listed, about a third were seen once. Source material: sorted CD4+, CD8+, or CD8+CD57+ T cells (not recorded which) from PBMCs. The receptors come from a human donor in good health, serving as a control.

About this clonotype: A junction boundary mismatches the germline segment, possibly from a read error. V is TRBV6-5 and J is TRBJ2-1, with TRBD2 as a possible D gene (5 bases). This CDR3 region has 13 residues. The germline gives CDR1 MNHEY, CDR2 SVGAGI. The CDR3 region is CGSSYYGVNEQFF. As DNA, the CDR3 is TGTGGCAGCAGTTACTACGGGGTGAATGAGCAGTTCTTC.

This clonotype was detected many times. The chain employs TRBV25-1 and TRBJ1-1; 9 bases agree with TRBD1. This CDR3 is built from 14 residues. V dropped 5 bases and J dropped 4; count of bases not matched to a gene: 5. Germline CDR1 is MGHDK and CDR2 is SYGVNS. The chain's CDR3 is CASSKDRGGTEAFF. In nucleotides, the CDR3 is TGTGCCAGCAGTAAAGACAGGGGGGGCACTGAAGCTTTCTTT. Using reference TRBV25-1 and TRBJ1-1 for the parts outside the CDR3, the full variable domain is EADIYQTPRYLVIGTGKKITLECSQTMGHDKMYWYQQDPGMELHLIHYSYGVNSTEKGDLSSESTVSRIRTEHFPLTLESARPSHTSQYLCASSKDRGGTEAFFGQGTRLTVV.

The DNA for the CDR3 is TGCAGTGCCAGGGGCAGCGGGGGATATGAGCAGTTCTTC. It yields the protein CSARGSGGYEQFF. The gene calls are TRBV20-1 and TRBJ2-1, with 8 bases matching TRBD2. The CDR3 loop spans 13 amino acids. In germline, CDR1 is DFQATT, CDR2 SNEGSKA (reference sequence). Trimming took 6 bases from V and 8 from J; bases not matched to a gene: 9.

Only a few counts were recorded for this clonotype. The genes are TRBV20-1 and TRBJ1-1, with 11 bases identical to TRBD1. The V segment lost 5 bases and the J segment 3 bases; nucleotides outside the gene matches: 5. Germline CDR1 reads DFQATT; CDR2 reads SNEGSKA (reference sequence). This CDR3 is built from 14 residues. The CDR3 reads CSADPGQGDTEAFF. The DNA for the CDR3 is TGCAGTGCTGACCCGGGACAGGGGGACACTGAAGCTTTCTTT.

This clonotype was seen only a few times. The chain has TRBV6-1 and TRBJ2-3; the D is unclear. The CDR3 consists of 15 residues. V lost 3 bases, J lost 0 bases, and 10 bases lay in between. From germline, CDR1 is MNHNS and CDR2 SASEGT. The CDR3 spells CASSDPGKSTDTQYF. CDR3 coding DNA: TGTGCCAGCAGTGATCCTGGGAAAAGCACAGATACGCAGTATTTT.

As regards this clonotype: Since the CDR3 does not end with the conserved phenylalanine or tryptophan, this likely comes from a read error. The J gene is TRBJ2-7, the V gene TRBV5-6, with TRBD1 matching 10 bases. Germline V lookup: CDR1 SGHDT, CDR2 YYEEEE. The trim removed 3 bases at V and 3 bases at J, leaving 0 bases unmatched. The length of the CDR3 is 13 residues. CDR3 amino acids: CASSWTGGYEQYL. The DNA for the CDR3 is TGTGCCAGCAGCTGGACAGGGGGCTACGAGCAGTACTTA.

CDR3: CASSFIRQGARNTEAFF. In DNA, the CDR3 is TGTGCCAGCAGCTTCATACGACAGGGGGCTAGGAACACTGAAGCTTTCTTT. The chain combines TRBV11-2 with TRBJ1-1; 10 bases align to TRBD1. J lost 1 base, V lost 3 bases, and 8 bases had no gene match. CDR1 is SGHAT and CDR2 is FQNNGV in the germline V gene. CDR3 length: 17 amino acids.

Here the CDR3 DNA reads TGTGCCAGCAGCGGGCTAGCGGGAGGGCCGAACACCGGGGAGCTGTTTTTT. It yields the protein CASSGLAGGPNTGELFF. The gene calls are TRBV4-2 and TRBJ2-2, with 12 bases lining up with TRBD2. The germline gives CDR1 LGHNA, CDR2 YNFKEQ. This CDR3 is built from 17 residues. J gave up 0 bases and V 5 bases, and 4 bases lay outside the gene matches.

The chain couples TRBV19 to TRBJ1-3, with unresolved D. The germline V and J ends were trimmed by 3 bases and 4 bases, with 4 bases remaining between them. The CDR3 extends over 12 amino acids. Per the germline V gene, CDR1 is LNHDA and CDR2 is SQIVND (reference sequence). CDR3 DNA: TGTGCCAGTAGTATCAGGGGAAACACCATATATTTT. This codes for CASSIRGNTIYF.

This clonotype has a count of ten or more. The rearrangement links TRBV7-9 to TRBJ2-1; no clear D. Trimming stripped 5 bases from V and 9 bases from J, with 20 bases between. Germline V CDR1 and CDR2: SEHNR, FQNEAQ (reference sequence). CDR3 length equals 15 residues. CDR3 region: CASSDHSAGLGEQFF. CDR3 bases: TGTGCCAGCAGCGACCACAGTGCTGGCCTTGGTGAGCAGTTCTTC.

This clonotype was observed a handful of times. The rearrangement joins TRBV6-6 to TRBJ1-1, with D possibly matching TRBD1 (5 bases). The CDR3 has 14 amino acids. V was trimmed by 3 bases and J by 5 bases, leaving 13 bases between them. Germline values: CDR1 MNHNY, CDR2 SVGAGI (reference sequence). CDR3 sequence (DNA): TGTGCCAGCAGTTATTTCGGGGGAAGGACTGAAGCTTTCTTT. Encoded protein: CASSYFGGRTEAFF.

This clonotype has ten or more counts. The chain is built from TRBV9 and TRBJ1-2, with 7 positions matching TRBD1. The CDR3 consists of 14 residues. The V and J ends lost 3 bases and 4 bases, in that order; junction bases with no gene match: 6. Looked up from germline, CDR1 is SGDLS and CDR2 is YYNGEE. CDR3 DNA sequence: TGTGCCAGCAGCGAAAGGACAGGTCTCTATGGCTACACCTTC. This encodes CASSERTGLYGYTF.

The table lists this clonotype with many counts. The rearrangement uses TRBV5-1 and TRBJ2-5, with D possibly TRBD2 on 5 matching bases. The CDR3 totals 14 residues. V gave up 0 bases and J gave up 5 bases, with 11 bases separating them. The germline V gene has CDR1 SGHRS and CDR2 YFSETQ. CDR3 amino acids: CASSLEAGWETQYF. The CDR3 nucleotides are TGCGCCAGCAGCTTGGAGGCGGGTTGGGAGACCCAGTACTTC.

The chain is built from TRBV10-1 and TRBJ2-7; TRBD2 matches 7 bases. The CDR3 has 14 residues. The ends lost 6 bases at V and 2 bases at J; junction bases unmatched: 7. Germline CDR1 WNHNN, CDR2 SYGVQD (reference sequence). The CDR3 reads CASSLSGLPYEQYF. CDR3 DNA sequence: TGCGCCAGCAGCCTTAGCGGGTTACCCTACGAGCAGTACTTC.

This clonotype was recorded many times. This sequence joins TRBV5-4 and TRBJ1-2; 7 nucleotides agree with TRBD1. The V segment lost 4 bases and the J segment 4 bases; nucleotides outside the gene matches: 7. Germline CDR1 reads SGHNT; CDR2 reads YYREEE (reference sequence). The CDR3 has 14 residues. CDR3 nucleotide sequence: TGTGCCAGCAGCCGTGCGACAGGGTCCTATGGCTACACCTTC. As protein: CASSRATGSYGYTF.

J is TRBJ1-1 and V is TRBV18; no clear D gene. V was trimmed by 2 bases and J by 3 bases, leaving 7 bases between them. Per the germline V gene, CDR1 is KGHSH and CDR2 is LQKENI. CDR3 length: 13 amino acids. The CDR3 sequence: CASSPDQYTEAFF. Written as DNA, the CDR3 is TGTGCCAGCTCACCAGACCAGTACACTGAAGCTTTCTTT.

This clonotype was detected only a few times. The V call is TRBV5-6, the J call TRBJ2-5, with D maybe TRBD2 (6 bases). Trimming took 0 bases from V and 0 from J, leaving 6 bases between them. CDR1 is SGHDT, CDR2 YYEEEE, per germline. The CDR3 spans 14 residues. The CDR3 protein is CASSLGLDQETQYF. CDR3 coding DNA: TGTGCCAGCAGCTTGGGACTAGACCAAGAGACCCAGTACTTC.

The genes are TRBV13 and TRBJ2-7, with TRBD1 identical over 9 bases. Looked up from germline, CDR1 is PRHDT and CDR2 is FYEKMQ (reference sequence). This CDR3 comprises 16 residues. V was clipped by 6 bases and J by 4 bases; unmatched bases: 13. The CDR3 here is CASSYRRTGVGYEQYF. The CDR3 DNA sequence: TGTGCCAGCAGTTATCGACGGACAGGGGTAGGGTACGAGCAGTACTTC.

This clonotype was counted ten times or more. The chain combines TRBV5-1 with TRBJ2-3, with D possibly being TRBD2 (6 bases). Trimming left V 1 base short and J 6 bases short, with 15 bases between. CDR3 length equals 15 residues. Germline V gene data show CDR1 as SGHRS and CDR2 as YFSETQ. DNA for the CDR3: TGCGCCAGCAGCTTGCTCGGGGGACGGTGGGATACGCAGTATTTT. This codes for CASSLLGGRWDTQYF. Complete variable domain (other parts from reference TRBV5-1 and TRBJ2-3): KAGVTQTPRYLIKTRGQQVTLSCSPISGHRSVSWYQQTPGQGLQFLFEYFSETQRNKGNFPGRFSGRQFSNSRSEMNVSTLELGDSALYLCASSLLGGRWDTQYFGPGTRLTVL.

The rearrangement joins TRBV9 to TRBJ2-5, with D maybe TRBD2 (6 bases). The CDR3 contains 14 residues. Trimming removed 3 bases at V and 1 base at J, with 10 bases between. Germline CDR1 is SGDLS and CDR2 is YYNGEE. The CDR3 protein is CASSAPGGQETQYF. The CDR3 nucleotides read TGTGCCAGCAGCGCCCCCGGGGGCCAAGAGACCCAGTACTTC.

This clonotype was seen many times. The chain uses TRBV9 and TRBJ1-6; D unresolved. Between the trimmed V and J ends, which lost 3 bases and 0 bases, there was a span of 10 bases. This CDR3 region has 16 residues. Germline V gene sequence: CDR1 SGDLS, CDR2 YYNGEE. CDR3 region: CASSAGSYSYNSPLHF. For the CDR3, the DNA is TGTGCCAGCAGCGCGGGCTCATACTCCTATAATTCACCCCTCCACTTT.